This T cell receptor beta chain is from a study of blood T cell repertoires in COVID-19. Study-wide context: The United States, Italy and Spain were the sources of the acute and convalescent COVID-19 samples.

The assay was immunoSEQ multiplex PCR, and TCRdb's table has in-frame clones only and misses some. The sample lists fewer than 500,000 clones; around 90% were seen once. Participants' own reports of clinical history determined their cohort assignment. Two negative PCRs, clearance, or symptom resolution characterized the recovered Cohort 3 donors. This CDR3 is built from 16 residues. Losses at the gene ends were 6 bases for V and 0 bases for J; bases not matched to a gene: 3. Germline-derived CDR1 and CDR2 are LGHDT and YNNKEL (reference sequence). Material: PBMCs or T cells enriched from blood (not recorded which). The sequence was obtained from a woman between 18 and 29 years old who had recovered from COVID-19. The genes are TRBV3-1 (or the pseudogene TRBV3-2) and TRBJ2-1; 12 bases align to TRBD2. The CDR3, as DNA: TGTGCCAGCAGGACTAGCGGGGGCCACTCCTACAATGAGCAGTTCTTC. Encoded protein: CASRTSGGHSYNEQFF.